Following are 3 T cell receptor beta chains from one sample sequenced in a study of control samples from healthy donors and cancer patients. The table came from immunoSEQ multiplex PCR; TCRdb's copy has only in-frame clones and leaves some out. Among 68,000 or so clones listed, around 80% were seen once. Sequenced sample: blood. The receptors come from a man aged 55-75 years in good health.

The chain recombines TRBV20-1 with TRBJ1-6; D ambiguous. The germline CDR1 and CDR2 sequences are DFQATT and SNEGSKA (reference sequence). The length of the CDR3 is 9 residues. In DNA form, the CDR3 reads TGCAGCGGTGGATCACCCCTCCACTTT. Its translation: CSGGSPLHF.

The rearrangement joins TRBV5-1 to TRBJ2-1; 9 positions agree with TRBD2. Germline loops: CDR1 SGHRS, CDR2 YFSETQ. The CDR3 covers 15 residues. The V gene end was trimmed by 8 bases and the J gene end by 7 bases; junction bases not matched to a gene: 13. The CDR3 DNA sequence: TGCGCCAGTACGTTGTTCGCGGGAGGGGGTAATGAGCAGTTCTTC. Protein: CASTLFAGGGNEQFF.

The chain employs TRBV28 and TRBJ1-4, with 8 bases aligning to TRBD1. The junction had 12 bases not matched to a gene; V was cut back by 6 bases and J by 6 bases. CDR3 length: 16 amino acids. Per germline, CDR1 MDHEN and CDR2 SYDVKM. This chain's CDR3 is CASSPGQGARHEKLFF. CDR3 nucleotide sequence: TGTGCCAGCAGCCCGGGGCAGGGGGCGAGGCATGAAAAACTGTTTTTT. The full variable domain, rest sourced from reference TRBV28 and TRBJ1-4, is DVKVTQSSRYLVKRTGEKVFLECVQDMDHENMFWYRQDPGLGLRLIYFSYDVKMKEKGDIPEGYSVSREKKERFSLILESASTNQTSMYLCASSPGQGARHEKLFFGSGTQLSVL.